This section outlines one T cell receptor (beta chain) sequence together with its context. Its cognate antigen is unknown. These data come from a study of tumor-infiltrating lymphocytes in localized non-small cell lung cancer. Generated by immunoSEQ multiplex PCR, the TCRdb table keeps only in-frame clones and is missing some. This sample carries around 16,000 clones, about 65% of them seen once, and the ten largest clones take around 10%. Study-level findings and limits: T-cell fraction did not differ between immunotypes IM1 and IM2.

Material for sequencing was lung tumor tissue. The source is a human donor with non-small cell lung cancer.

The CDR3 is CASSFVTGGTGELFF. The CDR3 region has the DNA TGTGCCAGCAGCTTTGTGACAGGGGGCACCGGGGAGCTGTTTTTT. The chain is built from TRBV7-2 and TRBJ2-2, with 9 bases identical to TRBD1. Germline loops: CDR1 SGHTA, CDR2 FQGNSA. The CDR3 is made up of 15 amino acids. The V segment lost 3 bases and the J segment 4 bases; nucleotides outside the gene matches: 3. Full variable domain (remainder filled in from reference TRBV7-2 and TRBJ2-2): GAGVSQSPSNKVTEKGKDVELRCDPISGHTALYWYRQSLGQGLEFLIYFQGNSAPDKSGLPSDRFSAERTGGSVSTLTIQRTQQEDSAVYLCASSFVTGGTGELFFGEGSRLTVL.